This TCR beta chain was identified in a study of graft-versus-host responses after intestinal transplantation. Study-level findings and limits: Among circulating GvH clones, peak levels were associated with early post-transplant declines in HvG clones. Some GvH clones were seen earlier in gut or blood, suggesting intestinal origin.

The assay was immunoSEQ multiplex PCR, and TCRdb's table has in-frame clones only and misses some. Here the sample spans about 110,000 clones, around 95% being singletons. Regarding this clone: What it binds is not known.

V lost 6 bases and J 2 bases, leaving 19 bases between the germline ends. This CDR3 is built from 16 residues. Germline V CDR1 and CDR2: MNHEY, SMNVEV (reference sequence). This clonotype originated in a human donor who received an intestinal transplant. The V call is TRBV27, the J call TRBJ2-5; possible D gene TRBD2, 6 bases. Here the sequenced sample was unstimulated CD8+ T cells sorted from spleen or lymph node cells, taken before intestinal transplant. The CDR3 loop reads CASSFSPGLVQETQYF. The CDR3 region has the DNA TGTGCCAGCAGCTTTAGCCCGGGACTGGTACAAGAGACCCAGTACTTC.